This passage covers 18 T cell receptor beta chains from one sample sequenced in a study of blood T cell repertoires in COVID-19. The data were produced by immunoSEQ multiplex PCR, yet TCRdb's version contains in-frame clones alone and is incomplete. Altogether 95,000 or so clones are present, 86% being singletons, with the ten largest covering more than 1%. Source material: peripheral blood. Source of these receptors: a man older than 75 with active or convalescent COVID-19.

This sequence joins TRBV14 and TRBJ2-7; the D gene is possibly TRBD2 (5 bases). V lost 4 bases and J lost 3, with 7 bases in between. Germline lookup yields CDR1 SGHDN and CDR2 FVKESK. This CDR3 is 12 amino acids long. The CDR3 reads CASSLDFYEQYF. CDR3 sequence (DNA): TGTGCCAGCAGCCTGGACTTCTACGAGCAGTACTTC.

V and J are TRBV4-3 and TRBJ2-1; tentative D call: TRBD2 (6 bases). In germline, CDR1 is LGHNA, CDR2 YSLEER. The CDR3 consists of 16 residues. V lost 0 bases, J lost 4 bases, and 13 bases lay in between. The CDR3 here is CASSQDVADLYNEQFF. The CDR3 nucleotides are TGCGCCAGCAGCCAAGATGTAGCGGACCTATACAATGAGCAGTTCTTC.

The chain is built from TRBV19 and TRBJ2-6; possibly TRBD1 for D (6 bases). V gave up 5 bases and J gave up 4 bases, with 18 bases separating them. The CDR3 length is 17 residues. Germline V gene lookup returns CDR1 LNHDA and CDR2 SQIVND (reference sequence). CDR3 sequence reads: CASSSGTMASGANVLTF. The DNA for the CDR3 is TGTGCCAGTAGTTCCGGGACAATGGCGTCCGGGGCCAACGTCCTGACTTTC.

The V and J genes are TRBV27 and TRBJ2-1; D is unclear. Between the trimmed V and J ends, which lost 4 bases and 2 bases, there was a span of 12 bases. The length of the CDR3 is 15 residues. From germline, CDR1 is MNHEY and CDR2 SMNVEV (reference sequence). CDR3 DNA sequence: TGTGCCAGCAGTTCATCGACACCTACCTACAATGAGCAGTTCTTC. It is translated as CASSSSTPTYNEQFF.

The chain has TRBV7-2 and TRBJ1-1; no definite D call. The germline V and J ends were trimmed by 3 bases and 4 bases, with 9 bases remaining between them. Germline V gives CDR1 SGHTA, CDR2 FQGNSA. The CDR3 runs to 13 residues. This chain's CDR3 is CASSLGPTTEAFF. The CDR3 DNA follows: TGTGCCAGCAGCTTGGGCCCGACCACTGAAGCTTTCTTT.

The chain joins TRBV29-1 to TRBJ1-1; 8 nucleotides align to TRBD1. The CDR3 has 13 residues. Germline V CDR1 and CDR2: SQVTM, ANQGSEA. Losses at the gene ends were 6 bases for V and 5 bases for J; bases not matched to a gene: 8. Here the CDR3 reads CSVDRGEKTEAFF. CDR3 DNA sequence: TGCAGCGTCGACAGGGGTGAGAAGACTGAAGCTTTCTTT. Complete variable domain (other parts from reference TRBV29-1 and TRBJ1-1): SAVISQKPSRDICQRGTSLTIQCQVDSQVTMMFWYRQQPGQSLTLIATANQGSEATYESGFVIDKFPISRPNLTFSTLTVSNMSPEDSSIYLCSVDRGEKTEAFFGQGTRLTVV.

The V gene is TRBV5-1, the J gene TRBJ1-3; D remains unclear. Looked up from germline, CDR1 is SGHRS and CDR2 is YFSETQ. The CDR3 is 16 residues long. V lost 1 base and J lost 0, with 11 bases in between. The chain's CDR3 is CASSLRPSSSGNTIYF. In DNA form, the CDR3 reads TGCGCCAGCAGCTTGAGACCCTCTAGCTCTGGAAACACCATATATTTT. Drawing the rest from reference TRBV5-1 and TRBJ1-3, the complete variable domain is KAGVTQTPRYLIKTRGQQVTLSCSPISGHRSVSWYQQTPGQGLQFLFEYFSETQRNKGNFPGRFSGRQFSNSRSEMNVSTLELGDSALYLCASSLRPSSSGNTIYFGEGSWLTVV.

This clone was recorded only once. The chain employs TRBV18 and TRBJ2-2, with 9 bases aligning to TRBD1. Germline V gene sequence: CDR1 KGHSH, CDR2 LQKENI. Trimming took 2 bases from V and 5 from J; bases not matched to a gene: 6. The CDR3 covers 16 residues. CDR3 nucleotide sequence: TGTGCCAGCTCACCAGAGGGACAGGGAAGAACCGGGGAGCTGTTTTTT. It encodes CASSPEGQGRTGELFF.

The chain combines TRBV28 with TRBJ1-5; 12 bases agree with TRBD1. The CDR3 is 18 amino acids. V lost 6 bases, J lost 5 bases, and 14 bases stayed unmatched. From germline, CDR1 is MDHEN and CDR2 SYDVKM. CDR3 bases: TGTGCCAGCAGGTCCGGGACAGGGGGCAGGCGCCTTTATCAGCCCCAGCATTTT. Translation: CASRSGTGGRRLYQPQHF.

The CDR3 reads CASSVGAGSQETQYF. The CDR3 DNA sequence: TGTGCCAGCAGCGTAGGGGCGGGCAGTCAAGAGACCCAGTACTTC. The V call is TRBV9, the J call TRBJ2-5, with a tentative D call TRBD2 (5 bases). This CDR3 comprises 15 residues. CDR1 is SGDLS, CDR2 YYNGEE, per germline. V was pared by 0 bases and J by 2 bases, with 11 bases between.

V gene TRBV3-1 (or the pseudogene TRBV3-2) combines with J gene TRBJ1-6, with 9 bases matching TRBD1. The V segment lost 1 base and the J segment 10 bases; nucleotides outside the gene matches: 5. The CDR3 consists of 15 residues. Germline CDR1 is LGHDT and CDR2 is YNNKEL (reference sequence). CDR3 nucleotides: TGTGCCAGCAGCCAAGTCGGACAGGGGAGCTCACCCCTCCACTTT. Its translation: CASSQVGQGSSPLHF.

In regard to this clone: Relative to the germline gene, one junction end is altered; a read error may explain this. J is TRBJ2-2 and V is TRBV9; 9 bases align to TRBD2. The germline V gene has CDR1 SGDLS and CDR2 YYNGEE. This CDR3 has 15 amino acids. This CDR3 is CASSRAGGNPGELFF. For the CDR3, the DNA is TGTGCCAGCAGCCGGGCGGGGGGGAACCCCGGGGAGCTGTTTTTT.

The chain is built from TRBV30 and TRBJ2-2, with D tentatively TRBD1 (5 bases). The CDR3 has 15 residues. Trimming left V 0 bases short and J 8 bases short, with 16 bases between. The V gene's germline CDR1 is GTSNPN and CDR2 SVGIG (reference sequence). CDR3 in DNA: TGTGCCTGGAGTGTAGGGCAGGGTCGATCGGGGGAGCTGTTTTTT. This codes for CAWSVGQGRSGELFF.

The sample holds one count of this clone. The chain recombines TRBV7-2 with TRBJ2-1; the match to TRBD2 covers 11 bases. Germline CDR1 is SGHTA and CDR2 is FQGNSA. This CDR3 comprises 15 residues. Losses at the gene ends were 5 bases for V and 3 bases for J; bases not matched to a gene: 3. CDR3 residues: CASSLGLAGYNEQFF. CDR3 nucleotide sequence: TGTGCCAGCAGCCTAGGACTAGCGGGCTACAATGAGCAGTTCTTC.

This rearrangement joins TRBV3-1 (or the pseudogene TRBV3-2) to TRBJ2-1, with D tentatively TRBD2 (6 bases). This CDR3 spans 16 amino acids. V was clipped by 0 bases and J by 12 bases, with 21 bases between them. Germline V CDR1 and CDR2: LGHDT, YNNKEL (reference sequence). In nucleotides, the CDR3 is TGTGCCAGCAGCCAAGATTATACTAGCCCTCCTTGGGGGCAGTTCTTC. It encodes CASSQDYTSPPWGQFF.

This clone was seen a handful of times. The V and J genes are TRBV10-1 and TRBJ2-3; D is ambiguous. The CDR3 runs to 14 residues. Trimming stripped 8 bases from V and 1 base from J, with 13 bases between. The germline V gene has CDR1 WNHNN and CDR2 SYGVQD (reference sequence). The CDR3 DNA is TGCGCCAGCTCCCTCGCGTGTCGCACAGATACGCAGTATTTT. The encoded protein is CASSLACRTDTQYF.

This clone was counted a single time. The rearrangement uses TRBV4-2 and TRBJ2-3, with 11 positions matching TRBD2. Germline CDR1 LGHNA, CDR2 YNFKEQ. After removal of 5 bases from V and 4 bases from J, the junction contained 2 bases not matched to a gene. The CDR3 is made up of 14 amino acids. The CDR3 reads CASSTSGSPDTQYF. The CDR3 DNA follows: TGTGCCAGCAGCACTAGCGGGAGCCCAGATACGCAGTATTTT.

The DNA of the CDR3 is TGTGCCAGCAGTTTGCTGGCAACTAGCGGGAGGGAAGAGCAGTACTTC. The encoded protein is CASSLLATSGREEQYF. The V gene is TRBV27, the J gene TRBJ2-7; 13 bases line up with TRBD2. Germline loops: CDR1 MNHEY, CDR2 SMNVEV (reference sequence). This CDR3 contains 16 residues. Trimming took 3 bases from V and 7 from J; bases not matched to a gene: 9.